This T cell receptor beta chain derives from a study of T cell clusters in autoimmune cytopenias. Regarding this clonotype: Antigen: not known.

Study-wide results and limits: TRB repertoire shifts in secondary cytopenia and chronic lymphocytic leukemia mostly reflected lymphoma, not autoimmunity.

Germline CDR1 is KGHDR and CDR2 is SFDVKD. This CDR3 has 18 amino acids. TRB was amplified from about 250 ng of peripheral blood genomic DNA per sample. TRB rearrangements were amplified by touch-down multiplex PCR with mixed TRB-A/B primers. Each CDR3 protein gets one entry in TCRdb, which reprocessed the multiplex PCR reads and gives no DNA. Listed are approximately 11,000 distinct CDR3 sequences; roughly 20% falls within the top ten. The same sample was also studied in work on T cell repertoires in aging, cancer and after chemotherapy. That publication notes: Clear clonal overlap appeared across healthy donor samples taken over several months to years. The whole study produced a dataset of millions of TCR reads. Healthy donors lost TCR diversity with age mainly through richness, cancer patients through richness and evenness.

The genes are TRBV24-1 and TRBJ2-2; with no DNA, the TCRdb D assignment of TRBD1 cannot be verified. What was sequenced was peripheral blood. The clonotype originates from a human donor in good health. CDR3 sequence: CATSDRDRGRGNPGELFF.